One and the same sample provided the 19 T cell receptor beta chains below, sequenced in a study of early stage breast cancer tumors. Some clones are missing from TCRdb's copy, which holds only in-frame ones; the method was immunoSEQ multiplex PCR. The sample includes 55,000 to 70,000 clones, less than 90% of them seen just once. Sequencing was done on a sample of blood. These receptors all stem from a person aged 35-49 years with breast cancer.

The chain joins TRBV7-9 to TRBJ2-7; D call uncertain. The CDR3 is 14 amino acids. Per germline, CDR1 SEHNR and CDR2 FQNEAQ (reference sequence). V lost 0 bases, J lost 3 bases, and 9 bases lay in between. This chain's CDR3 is CASSLAMVNYEQYF. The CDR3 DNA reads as TGTGCCAGCAGCTTAGCGATGGTAAACTACGAGCAGTACTTC.

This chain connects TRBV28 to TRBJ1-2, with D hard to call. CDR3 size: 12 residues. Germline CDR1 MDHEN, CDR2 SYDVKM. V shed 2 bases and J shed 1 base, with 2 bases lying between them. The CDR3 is CASSLRNYGYTF. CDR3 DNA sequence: TGTGCCAGCAGTTTACGTAACTATGGCTACACCTTC.

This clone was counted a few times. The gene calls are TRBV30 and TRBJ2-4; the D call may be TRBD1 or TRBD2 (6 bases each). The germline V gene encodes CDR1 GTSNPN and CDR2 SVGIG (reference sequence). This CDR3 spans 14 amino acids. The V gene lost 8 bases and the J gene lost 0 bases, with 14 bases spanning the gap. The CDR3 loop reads CAGGGDLAKNIQYF. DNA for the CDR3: TGTGCCGGAGGGGGTGATCTAGCCAAAAACATTCAGTACTTC.

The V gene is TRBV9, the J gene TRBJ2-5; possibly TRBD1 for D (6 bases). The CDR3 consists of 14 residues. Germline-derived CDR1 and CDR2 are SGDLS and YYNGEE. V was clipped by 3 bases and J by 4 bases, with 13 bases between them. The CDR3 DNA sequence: TGTGCCAGCAGCGCGTCCAGGGGTTCAGAGACCCAGTACTTC. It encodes CASSASRGSETQYF. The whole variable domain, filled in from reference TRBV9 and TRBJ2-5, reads DSGVTQTPKHLITATGQRVTLRCSPRSGDLSVYWYQQSLDQGLQFLIQYYNGEERAKGNILERFSAQQFPDLHSELNLSSLELGDSALYFCASSASRGSETQYFGPGTRLLVL.

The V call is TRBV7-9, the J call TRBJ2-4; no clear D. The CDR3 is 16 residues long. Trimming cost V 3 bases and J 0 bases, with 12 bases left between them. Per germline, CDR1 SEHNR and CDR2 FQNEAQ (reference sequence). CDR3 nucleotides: TGTGCCAGCAGCTTGAAGGGTATTGAAGCCAAAAACATTCAGTACTTC. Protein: CASSLKGIEAKNIQYF.

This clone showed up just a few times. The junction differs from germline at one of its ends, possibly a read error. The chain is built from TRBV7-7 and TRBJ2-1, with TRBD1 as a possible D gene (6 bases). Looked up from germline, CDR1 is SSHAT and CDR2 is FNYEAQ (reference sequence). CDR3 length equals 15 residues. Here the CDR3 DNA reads TGTGCTAGCAGCTTAGGTGTGACAGGATACAATGAGCAGTTCTTC. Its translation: CASSLGVTGYNEQFF.

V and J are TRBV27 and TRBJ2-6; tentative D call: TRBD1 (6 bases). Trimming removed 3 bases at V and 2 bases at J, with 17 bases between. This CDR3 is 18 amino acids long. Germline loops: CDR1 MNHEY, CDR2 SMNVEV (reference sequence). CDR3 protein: CASSFTTGPGAGANVLTF. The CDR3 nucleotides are TGTGCCAGCAGTTTCACGACAGGTCCAGGAGCTGGGGCCAACGTCCTGACTTTC. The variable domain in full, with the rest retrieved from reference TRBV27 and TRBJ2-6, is EAQVTQNPRYLITVTGKKLTVTCSQNMNHEYMSWYRQDPGLGLRQIYYSMNVEVTDKGDVPEGYKVSRKEKRNFPLILESPSPNQTSLYFCASSFTTGPGAGANVLTFGAGSRLTVL.

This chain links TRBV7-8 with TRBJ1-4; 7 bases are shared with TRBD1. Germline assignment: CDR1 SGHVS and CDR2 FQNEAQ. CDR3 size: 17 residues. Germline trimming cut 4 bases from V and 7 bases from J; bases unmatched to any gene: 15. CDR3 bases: TGTGCCAGCAGCTCCCCCTCCGAGAGGGGGCGTCTTGAAAAACTGTTTTTT. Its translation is CASSSPSERGRLEKLFF.

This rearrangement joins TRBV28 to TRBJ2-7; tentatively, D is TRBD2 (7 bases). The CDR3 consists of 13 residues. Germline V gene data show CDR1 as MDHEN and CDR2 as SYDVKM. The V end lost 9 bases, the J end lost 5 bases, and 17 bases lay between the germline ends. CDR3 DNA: TGTGCCAGTAAGATTGGAGGGGGGGACGAGCAGTACTTC. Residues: CASKIGGGDEQYF.

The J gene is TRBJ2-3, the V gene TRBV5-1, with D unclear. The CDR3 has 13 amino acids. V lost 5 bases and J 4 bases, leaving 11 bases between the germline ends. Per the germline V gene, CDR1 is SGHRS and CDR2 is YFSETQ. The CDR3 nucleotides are TGCGCCAGCAGGATCGGCGTGTCAGATACGCAGTATTTT. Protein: CASRIGVSDTQYF.

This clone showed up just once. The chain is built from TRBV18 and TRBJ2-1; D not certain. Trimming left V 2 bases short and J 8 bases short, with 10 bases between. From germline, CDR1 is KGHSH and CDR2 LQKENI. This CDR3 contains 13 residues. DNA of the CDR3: TGTGCCAGCTCACCAGACTCCGTGGATGAGCAGTTCTTC. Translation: CASSPDSVDEQFF.

DNA of the CDR3: TGCGCCAGCAAAGTCGACAGCTCGAATAGGGCTTTCTTT. Protein sequence: CASKVDSSNRAFF. V is TRBV5-1 and J is TRBJ1-1, with D possibly being TRBD1 (5 bases). The CDR3 covers 13 residues. CDR1 is SGHRS and CDR2 is YFSETQ in the germline V gene. V was cut by 6 bases and J by 11 bases, with 20 bases left in between.

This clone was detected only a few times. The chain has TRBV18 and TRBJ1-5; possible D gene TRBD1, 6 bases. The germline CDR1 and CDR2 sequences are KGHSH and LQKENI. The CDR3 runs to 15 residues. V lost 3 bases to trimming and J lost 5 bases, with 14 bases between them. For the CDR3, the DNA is TGTGCCAGCTCACCGGGACAAAACGCCGATCAGCCCCAGCATTTT. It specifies CASSPGQNADQPQHF.

CDR3 coding DNA: TGTGCCAGCAACAAGGGAGCAACCGGGGAGCTGTTTTTT. Protein sequence: CASNKGATGELFF. This rearrangement joins TRBV27 to TRBJ2-2, with D perhaps TRBD2 (5 bases). This CDR3 is 13 amino acids long. V lost 7 bases and J 5 bases, leaving 11 bases between the germline ends. Germline lookup yields CDR1 MNHEY and CDR2 SMNVEV (reference sequence).

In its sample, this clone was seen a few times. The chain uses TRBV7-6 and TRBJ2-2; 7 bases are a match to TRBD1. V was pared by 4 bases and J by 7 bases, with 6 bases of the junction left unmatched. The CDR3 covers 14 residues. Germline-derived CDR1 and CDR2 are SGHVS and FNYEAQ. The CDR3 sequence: CASSSQGFGGELFF. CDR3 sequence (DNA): TGTGCCAGCAGCTCACAGGGGTTCGGCGGGGAGCTGTTTTTT. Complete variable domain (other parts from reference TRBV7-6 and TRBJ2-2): GAGVSQSPRYKVTKRGQDVALRCDPISGHVSLYWYRQALGQGPEFLTYFNYEAQQDKSGLPNDRFSAERPEGSISTLTIQRTEQRDSAMYRCASSSQGFGGELFFGEGSRLTVL.

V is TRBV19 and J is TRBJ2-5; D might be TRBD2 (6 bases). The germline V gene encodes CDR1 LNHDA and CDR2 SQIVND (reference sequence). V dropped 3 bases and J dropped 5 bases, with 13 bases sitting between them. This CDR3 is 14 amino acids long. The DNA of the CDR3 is TGTGCCAGTAGTATTCGGGTGGGGGGTGAGACCCAGTACTTC. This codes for CASSIRVGGETQYF.

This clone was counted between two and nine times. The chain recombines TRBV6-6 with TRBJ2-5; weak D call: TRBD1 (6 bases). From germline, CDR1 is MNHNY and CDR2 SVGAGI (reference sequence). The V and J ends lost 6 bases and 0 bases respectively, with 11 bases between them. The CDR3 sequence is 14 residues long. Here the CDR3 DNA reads TGTGCCAGCAGATCCCGGGACAACCAAGAGACCCAGTACTTC. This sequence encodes CASRSRDNQETQYF.

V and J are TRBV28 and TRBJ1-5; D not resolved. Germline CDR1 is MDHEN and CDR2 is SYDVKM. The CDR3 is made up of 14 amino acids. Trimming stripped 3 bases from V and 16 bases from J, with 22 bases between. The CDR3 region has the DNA TGTGCCAGCAGTTTGTCGAGGGATTCTAGCGGCCCTCATTTT. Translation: CASSLSRDSSGPHF.

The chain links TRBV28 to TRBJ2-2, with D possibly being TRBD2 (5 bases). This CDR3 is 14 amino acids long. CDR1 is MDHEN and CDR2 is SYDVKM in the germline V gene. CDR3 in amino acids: CSASSPLATGELFF. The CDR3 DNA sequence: TGTTCCGCCAGCTCTCCCCTAGCCACCGGGGAGCTGTTTTTT.